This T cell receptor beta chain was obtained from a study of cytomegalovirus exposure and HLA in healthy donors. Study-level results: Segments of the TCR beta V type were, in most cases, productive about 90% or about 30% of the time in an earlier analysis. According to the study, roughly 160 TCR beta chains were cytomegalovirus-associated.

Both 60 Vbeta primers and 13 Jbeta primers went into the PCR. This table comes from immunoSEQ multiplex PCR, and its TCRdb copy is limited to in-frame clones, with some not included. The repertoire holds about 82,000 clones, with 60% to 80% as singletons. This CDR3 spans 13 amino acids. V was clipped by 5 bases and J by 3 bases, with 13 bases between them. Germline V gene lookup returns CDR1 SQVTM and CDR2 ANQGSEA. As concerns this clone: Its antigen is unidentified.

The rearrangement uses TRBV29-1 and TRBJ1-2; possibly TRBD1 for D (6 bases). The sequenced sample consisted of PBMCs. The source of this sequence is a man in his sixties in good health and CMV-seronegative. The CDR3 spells CSVHRTEDYGYTF. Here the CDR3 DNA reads TGCAGCGTTCACCGGACAGAAGACTATGGCTACACCTTC.